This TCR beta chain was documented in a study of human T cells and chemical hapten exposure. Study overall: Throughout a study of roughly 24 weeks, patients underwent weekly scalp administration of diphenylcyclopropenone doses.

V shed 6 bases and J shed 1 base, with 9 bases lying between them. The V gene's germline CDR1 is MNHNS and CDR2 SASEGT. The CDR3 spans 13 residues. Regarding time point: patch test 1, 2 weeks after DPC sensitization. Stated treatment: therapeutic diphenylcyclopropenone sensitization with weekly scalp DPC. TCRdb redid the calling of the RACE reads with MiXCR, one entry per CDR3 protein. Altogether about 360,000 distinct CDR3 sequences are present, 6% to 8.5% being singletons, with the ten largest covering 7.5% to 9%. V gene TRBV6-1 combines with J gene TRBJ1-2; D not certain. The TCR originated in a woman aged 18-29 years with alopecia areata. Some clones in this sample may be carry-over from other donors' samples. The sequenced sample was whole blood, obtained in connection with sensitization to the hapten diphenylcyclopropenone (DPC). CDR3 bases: TGTGCCAGCAGGGAAACAGATAACTATGGCTACACCTTC. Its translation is CASRETDNYGYTF.